These 23 T cell receptor beta chains were sequenced from one sample in a study of cytomegalovirus exposure and HLA in healthy donors. The PCR ran on 60 Vbeta and 13 Jbeta primers. The assay was immunoSEQ multiplex PCR, and TCRdb's table has in-frame clones only and misses some. Of 150,000 to 200,000 clones detected, about 75% appear once; the ten largest clones hold roughly 1.9%. The sample comprised PBMCs. Receptors were obtained from a female donor in good health and CMV-seronegative.

This chain uses TRBV6-5 with TRBJ2-7; D possibly corresponds to TRBD1 (6 bases). The CDR3 length is 13 residues. Per germline, CDR1 MNHEY and CDR2 SVGAGI. The V end was cut by 4 bases, the J end by 6 bases, with 13 bases between. CDR3 protein: CASSSGAAGEQYF. As DNA, the CDR3 is TGTGCCAGCAGTTCAGGGGCCGCCGGCGAGCAGTACTTC.

The chain links TRBV29-1 to TRBJ1-4; tentatively, D is TRBD1 (5 bases). The CDR3 has 13 amino acids. CDR1 and CDR2 from the germline V gene are SQVTM and ANQGSEA. The V end was cut by 8 bases, the J end by 3 bases, with 13 bases between. The CDR3 DNA reads as TGCAGCCCAGACGACAGTTCTAATGAAAAACTGTTTTTT. It encodes CSPDDSSNEKLFF. Based on the CDR3 plus reference TRBV29-1 and TRBJ1-4, the full variable domain is SAVISQKPSRDICQRGTSLTIQCQVDSQVTMMFWYRQQPGQSLTLIATANQGSEATYESGFVIDKFPISRPNLTFSTLTVSNMSPEDSSIYLCSPDDSSNEKLFFGSGTQLSVL.

This clone was detected only a few times. The chain joins TRBV5-1 to TRBJ2-3, with D perhaps matching TRBD1 (8 bases). The CDR3 is 15 residues long. CDR1 and CDR2 (germline): SGHRS, YFSETQ. V shed 4 bases and J shed 2 bases, with 14 bases lying between them. DNA for the CDR3: TGCGCCAGCAGCCTACAGGGGGGGACCACAGATACGCAGTATTTT. It codes for CASSLQGGTTDTQYF.

J is TRBJ1-1 and V is TRBV6-1, with a possible D match to TRBD1 (5 bases). The CDR3 is 13 residues long. The germline V gene encodes CDR1 MNHNS and CDR2 SASEGT. The V gene lost 2 bases and the J gene lost 8 bases, with 12 bases spanning the gap. This CDR3 reads CASSEQGNSEAFF. The CDR3 DNA is TGTGCCAGCAGTGAACAGGGAAACTCCGAAGCTTTCTTT.

This sequence joins TRBV27 and TRBJ2-7; TRBD2 might be the D (6 bases). Germline V gene data show CDR1 as MNHEY and CDR2 as SMNVEV (reference sequence). V was clipped by 6 bases and J by 2 bases, with 11 bases between them. CDR3 length equals 13 residues. The CDR3 sequence: CASRGTVTYEQYF. For the CDR3, the DNA is TGTGCCAGCAGAGGGACTGTCACCTACGAGCAGTACTTC.

The chain couples TRBV19 to TRBJ2-5; TRBD1 matches 9 bases. The germline gives CDR1 LNHDA, CDR2 SQIVND (reference sequence). CDR3 length: 13 amino acids. The V segment lost 7 bases and the J segment 4 bases; nucleotides outside the gene matches: 4. The CDR3: CASIGTGRETQYF. The DNA of the CDR3 is TGTGCCAGTATAGGGACAGGGAGAGAGACCCAGTACTTC.

This clone occurred once. The chain combines TRBV19 with TRBJ1-5; D possibly corresponds to TRBD1 (6 bases). This CDR3 is 17 amino acids long. Deletions cut 5 bases from V and 1 base from J, with 18 bases between. Germline V gene sequence: CDR1 LNHDA, CDR2 SQIVND (reference sequence). CDR3 sequence: CASSAYARGGSNQPQHF. The CDR3 nucleotides are TGTGCCAGTAGTGCCTACGCCAGGGGCGGAAGCAATCAGCCCCAGCATTTT.

This chain connects TRBV2 to TRBJ1-5; possibly TRBD1 for D (6 bases). Germline CDR1 reads SNHLY; CDR2 reads FYNNEI. CDR3 length: 13 residues. V was clipped by 7 bases and J by 0 bases, with 7 bases between them. In nucleotides, the CDR3 is TGTGCCAGCACAGGGGTTAGCAATCAGCCCCAGCATTTT. Protein: CASTGVSNQPQHF.

The sample holds one count of this clone. The chain has TRBV5-1 and TRBJ2-3; maybe TRBD2 (6 bases). Germline V gene sequence: CDR1 SGHRS, CDR2 YFSETQ. Between the trimmed V and J ends, which lost 3 bases and 6 bases, there was a span of 20 bases. This CDR3 comprises 16 residues. CDR3 sequence: CASSYGAGFQMDTQYF. The CDR3 DNA follows: TGCGCCAGCAGCTATGGAGCGGGCTTTCAGATGGATACGCAGTATTTT.

This chain links TRBV2 with TRBJ1-5; D is unresolved. Germline CDR1 SNHLY, CDR2 FYNNEI. The CDR3 totals 17 residues. Trimming pared 2 bases from V and 0 bases from J, leaving 14 bases between. The CDR3: CASSESEPDYSNQPQHF. CDR3 bases: TGTGCCAGCAGTGAATCTGAGCCAGACTATAGCAATCAGCCCCAGCATTTT.

At least ten counts were recorded for this clone. The chain is built from TRBV4-2 and TRBJ2-7, with TRBD1 identical over 9 bases. From germline, CDR1 is LGHNA and CDR2 YNFKEQ. The CDR3 is made up of 14 amino acids. The J segment lost 5 bases and the V segment lost 5 bases, leaving 7 bases of the junction unmatched. CDR3 bases: TGTGCCAGCAGCACTACAGGGGGCCGGGACGAGCAGTACTTC. It translates to CASSTTGGRDEQYF.

The CDR3 DNA reads TGTGCCAGCAGCGTCCACGGTACAGGTACTGAAGCTTTCTTT. Amino acids: CASSVHGTGTEAFF. This chain joins TRBV7-9 and TRBJ1-1, with a possible D match to TRBD1 (5 bases). Trimming took 5 bases from V and 5 from J, leaving 15 bases between them. This CDR3 has 14 amino acids. CDR1 is SEHNR, CDR2 FQNEAQ, per germline (reference sequence).

The chain employs TRBV7-2 and TRBJ2-7; 11 positions match TRBD2. Unmatched junction bases numbered 3, after V lost 5 bases and J lost 0 bases. The CDR3 contains 15 residues. Germline V gives CDR1 SGHTA, CDR2 FQGNSA. The CDR3 DNA is TGTGCCAGCAGCATGGGACTAGCGGCCTCCTACGAGCAGTACTTC. It yields the protein CASSMGLAASYEQYF.

The chain employs TRBV4-2 and TRBJ2-6; no definite D call. The CDR3 is 18 amino acids. V lost 3 bases and J 0 bases, leaving 15 bases between the germline ends. CDR1 and CDR2 from the germline V gene are LGHNA and YNFKEQ. The CDR3 coding sequence is TGTGCCAGCAGCCAGGTACAGAATTCTAACTCTGGGGCCAACGTCCTGACTTTC. This translates into CASSQVQNSNSGANVLTF.

The sample holds a few counts of this clone. The chain is built from TRBV29-1 and TRBJ2-2; D possibly corresponds to TRBD2 (5 bases). Trimming pared 0 bases from V and 1 base from J, leaving 6 bases between. The CDR3 consists of 14 residues. CDR1 is SQVTM and CDR2 is ANQGSEA in the germline V gene. CDR3 sequence: CSVEDRGNTGELFF. Written as DNA, the CDR3 is TGCAGCGTTGAAGATCGGGGGAACACCGGGGAGCTGTTTTTT.

The rearrangement joins TRBV6-5 to TRBJ2-1, with a weak D call TRBD1 (5 bases). Germline values: CDR1 MNHEY, CDR2 SVGAGI. The V and J ends lost 2 bases and 9 bases respectively, with 14 bases between them. The CDR3 loop spans 14 amino acids. CDR3: CASSYLQLRGEQFF. CDR3 in DNA: TGTGCCAGCAGTTACCTCCAACTAAGGGGTGAGCAGTTCTTC.

The rearrangement uses TRBV29-1 and TRBJ1-1; 10 bases line up with TRBD1. The CDR3 spans 15 residues. The germline V gene encodes CDR1 SQVTM and CDR2 ANQGSEA. V trimming: 4 bases; J trimming: 5 bases; junction bases outside the gene matches: 10. The CDR3, as DNA: TGCAGCGTTGCGGGGGACAGGGGAGAGAGAACTGAAGCTTTCTTT. Translation gives CSVAGDRGERTEAFF.

The gene calls are TRBV2 and TRBJ1-4, with D perhaps TRBD1 (5 bases). Trimming removed 8 bases at V and 3 bases at J, with 10 bases between. This CDR3 region has 13 residues. Germline V gene lookup returns CDR1 SNHLY and CDR2 FYNNEI. Here the CDR3 reads CASGGIANEKLFF. The DNA for the CDR3 is TGTGCCAGCGGGGGGATCGCTAATGAAAAACTGTTTTTT.

This clone was seen a single time. This chain links TRBV6-6 with TRBJ2-5, with D maybe TRBD2 (5 bases). CDR3 length: 14 amino acids. Per germline, CDR1 MNHNY and CDR2 SVGAGI (reference sequence). Trimming pared 0 bases from V and 7 bases from J, leaving 12 bases between. In DNA, the CDR3 is TGTGCCAGCAGTTACTCAACGGGGAGCGGGACCCAGTACTTC. Residues: CASSYSTGSGTQYF.

The J gene is TRBJ2-7, the V gene TRBV18; D might be TRBD1 (5 bases). CDR1 and CDR2 (germline): KGHSH, LQKENI. Trimming took 4 bases from V and 3 from J, leaving 13 bases between them. This CDR3 has 14 residues. In DNA form, the CDR3 reads TGTGCCAGCTCACAGGCAGGGTTAATCTACGAGCAGTACTTC. Protein: CASSQAGLIYEQYF.

The chain carries TRBV5-1 and TRBJ2-5; 7 nucleotides align to TRBD1. CDR3 length: 15 amino acids. The V gene's germline CDR1 is SGHRS and CDR2 YFSETQ. The trim removed 4 bases at V and 5 bases at J, leaving 11 bases unmatched. CDR3 coding DNA: TGCGCCAGCAGCACCACAGGGGCGCGAGGGGAGACCCAGTACTTC. This encodes CASSTTGARGETQYF.

The rearrangement joins TRBV27 to TRBJ2-5, with D possibly being TRBD1 (5 bases). The J call may be wrong; the DNA end is better matched by TRBJ2-7. The CDR3 consists of 14 residues. The germline V gene encodes CDR1 MNHEY and CDR2 SMNVEV (reference sequence). The CDR3 region is CASSLGRGLYEQYF. DNA for the CDR3: TGTGCCAGCAGTTTAGGTAGGGGCCTCTACGAGCAGTACTTC.

The CDR3 nucleotides are TGCGCCAGCAGCTTCCCCCTAGCGGGCCCGGGGGATACGCAGTATTTT. Its protein is CASSFPLAGPGDTQYF. The chain uses TRBV5-1 and TRBJ2-3; 8 bases line up with TRBD2. The V gene's germline CDR1 is SGHRS and CDR2 YFSETQ. J lost 6 bases, V lost 2 bases, and 11 bases had no gene match. This CDR3 comprises 16 residues.